This T cell receptor (beta chain) came from a study of shared clonotypes between healthy human individuals. Notes on the study in general: Naive subsets typically showed greater estimated richness than memory subsets.

With regard to this clone: Its antigen remains unknown.

At a deep level, the assay was run. The method was immunoSEQ multiplex PCR; TCRdb's version includes in-frame clones alone and lacks a portion of them. The sample lists 560,000 or so clones; about 96% were seen once. Naive CD8 cells lacked CD45RO, underwent positive selection for CCR7 and left out terminally differentiated effector memory CD45RA+ cells. Donors had no recently reported acute infections or vaccinations and were HIV-negative. Every donor was a Caucasian adult from Nashville, Tennessee. Germline CDR1 reads MNHNY; CDR2 reads SVGAGI (reference sequence). V lost 2 bases and J 6 bases, leaving 10 bases between the germline ends. This CDR3 contains 13 residues.

Sequencing was done on a sample of naive CD8+ T cells sorted from blood. The TCR comes from a woman aged 30 to 39 in good health. The chain is built from TRBV6-6 and TRBJ1-1; D is unclear. Written as DNA, the CDR3 is TGTGCCAGCAGTTACAGGGATCACCCTGAAGCTTTCTTT. Amino acids: CASSYRDHPEAFF.